This passage covers 6 T cell receptor beta chains from one sample sequenced in a study of cytomegalovirus exposure and HLA in healthy donors. A multiplex PCR was run with 60 Vbeta primers and 13 Jbeta primers. The data were produced by immunoSEQ multiplex PCR, yet TCRdb's version contains in-frame clones alone and is incomplete. Found here are around 130,000 clones, about 69% of them singletons; the top ten hold about 3%. The source material was PBMCs. These receptors all come from a man aged 25 to 45 in good health and CMV-seronegative.

In its sample, this clone was seen a few times. V gene TRBV7-3 combines with J gene TRBJ2-1; D may be TRBD1 (6 bases). The V gene's germline CDR1 is SGHTA and CDR2 FQGTGA. V was trimmed by 5 bases and J by 6 bases, leaving 14 bases between them. This CDR3 contains 14 residues. CDR3 in amino acids: CASSRQDGVNEQFF. In nucleotides, the CDR3 is TGTGCCAGCAGCAGACAGGACGGGGTCAATGAGCAGTTCTTC.

This chain joins TRBV6-5 and TRBJ2-2, with a possible D match to TRBD2 (5 bases). The V gene's germline CDR1 is MNHEY and CDR2 SVGAGI. This CDR3 region has 15 residues. V lost 0 bases to trimming and J lost 8 bases, with 13 bases between them. In DNA form, the CDR3 reads TGTGCCAGCAGTTACTCGTCCGGTAGAGGGGGGGAGCTGTTTTTT. Its translation: CASSYSSGRGGELFF.

On this clone itself: Compared with germline, one end of the junction differs, possibly owing to a read error. CDR3 nucleotide sequence: TGTGCCAGCAGCTTTTCCTCCGGGACTAGCAATAAGCAGTTCTTC. Residues: CASSFSSGTSNKQFF. This chain uses TRBV7-8 with TRBJ2-1, with 9 bases identical to TRBD2. The CDR3 totals 15 residues. Germline values: CDR1 SGHVS, CDR2 FQNEAQ.

This rearrangement joins TRBV29-1 to TRBJ2-2; D is perhaps TRBD1 (6 bases). Trimming stripped 5 bases from V and 0 bases from J, with 7 bases between. The germline gives CDR1 SQVTM, CDR2 ANQGSEA. The CDR3 totals 13 residues. In DNA, the CDR3 is TGCAGCGTTCAGGGGACGAACACCGGGGAGCTGTTTTTT. Translation: CSVQGTNTGELFF.

The chain recombines TRBV27 with TRBJ1-2, with 9 bases that match TRBD1. The CDR3 is 14 residues long. The J segment lost 4 bases and the V segment lost 5 bases, leaving 5 bases of the junction unmatched. From germline, CDR1 is MNHEY and CDR2 SMNVEV (reference sequence). This CDR3 reads CASSSPDRGYGYTF. The CDR3 DNA reads as TGTGCCAGCAGTAGTCCGGACAGGGGCTATGGCTACACCTTC.

The rearrangement uses TRBV5-1 and TRBJ1-1; TRBD1 might be the D (5 bases). Trimming removed 0 bases from V and 8 bases from J, with 17 bases in between. The CDR3 length is 15 residues. Germline loops: CDR1 SGHRS, CDR2 YFSETQ. CDR3 residues: CASSLGPGQTKEAFF. CDR3 DNA sequence: TGCGCCAGCAGCTTGGGGCCAGGGCAGACCAAGGAAGCTTTCTTT.